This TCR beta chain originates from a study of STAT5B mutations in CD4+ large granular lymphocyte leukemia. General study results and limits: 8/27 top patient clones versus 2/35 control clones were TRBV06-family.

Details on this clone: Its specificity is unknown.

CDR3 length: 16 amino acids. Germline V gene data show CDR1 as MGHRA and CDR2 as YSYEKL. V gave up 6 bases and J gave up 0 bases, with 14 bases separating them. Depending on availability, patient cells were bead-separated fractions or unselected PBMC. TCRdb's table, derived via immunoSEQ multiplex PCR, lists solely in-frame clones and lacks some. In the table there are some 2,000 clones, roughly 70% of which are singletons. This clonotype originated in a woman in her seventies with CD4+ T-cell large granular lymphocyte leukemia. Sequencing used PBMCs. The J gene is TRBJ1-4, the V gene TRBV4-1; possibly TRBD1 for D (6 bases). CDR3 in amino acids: CASRYRADTTNEKLFF. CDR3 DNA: TGCGCCAGCAGATACAGGGCTGATACAACTAATGAAAAACTGTTTTTT.